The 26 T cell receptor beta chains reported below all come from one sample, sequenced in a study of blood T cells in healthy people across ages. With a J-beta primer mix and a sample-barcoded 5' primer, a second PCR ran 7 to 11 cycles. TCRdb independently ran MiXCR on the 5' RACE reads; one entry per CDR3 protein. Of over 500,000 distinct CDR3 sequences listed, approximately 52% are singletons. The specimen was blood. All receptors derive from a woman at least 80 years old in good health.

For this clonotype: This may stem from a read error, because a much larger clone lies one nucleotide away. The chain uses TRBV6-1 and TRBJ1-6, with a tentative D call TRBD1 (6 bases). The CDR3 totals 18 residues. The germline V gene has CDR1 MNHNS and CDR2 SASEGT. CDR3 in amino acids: CASTLTGGGSSYNSPPHF. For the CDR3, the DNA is TGTGCCAGCACCCTCACGGGGGGCGGGAGCTCCTATAATTCACCCCCCCACTTT.

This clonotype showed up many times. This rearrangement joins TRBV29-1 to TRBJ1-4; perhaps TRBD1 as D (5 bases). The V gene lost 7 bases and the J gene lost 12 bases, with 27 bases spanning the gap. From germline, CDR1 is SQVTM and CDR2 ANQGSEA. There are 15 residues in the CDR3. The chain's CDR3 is CSASPGATPNYELFF. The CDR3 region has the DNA TGCAGCGCTAGTCCCGGGGCAACCCCTAATTATGAACTGTTTTTT. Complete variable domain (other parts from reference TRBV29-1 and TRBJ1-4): SAVISQKPSRDICQRGTSLTIQCQVDSQVTMMFWYRQQPGQSLTLIATANQGSEATYESGFVIDKFPISRPNLTFSTLTVSNMSPEDSSIYLCSASPGATPNYELFFGSGTQLSVL.

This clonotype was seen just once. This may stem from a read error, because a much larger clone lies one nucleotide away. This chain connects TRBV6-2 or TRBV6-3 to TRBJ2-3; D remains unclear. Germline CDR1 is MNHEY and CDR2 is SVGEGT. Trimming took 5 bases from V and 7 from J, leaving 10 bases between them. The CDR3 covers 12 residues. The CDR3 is CASSDQAYTQYF. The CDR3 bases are TGTGCCAGCAGTGATCAAGCGTATACGCAGTATTTT.

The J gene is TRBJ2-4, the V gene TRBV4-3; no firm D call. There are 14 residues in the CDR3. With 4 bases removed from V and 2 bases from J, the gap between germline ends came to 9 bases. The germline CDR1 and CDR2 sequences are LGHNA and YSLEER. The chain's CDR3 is CASSLDGPKNIQYF. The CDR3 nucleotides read TGCGCCAGCAGCCTGGACGGCCCCAAAAACATTCAGTACTTC.

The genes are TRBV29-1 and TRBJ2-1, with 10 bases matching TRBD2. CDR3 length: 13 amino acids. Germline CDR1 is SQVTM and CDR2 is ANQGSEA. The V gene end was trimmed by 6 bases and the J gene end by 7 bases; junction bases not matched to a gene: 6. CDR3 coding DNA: TGCAGCGTCGCTAGCGGGAGAAAAAATGAGCAGTTCTTC. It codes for CSVASGRKNEQFF.

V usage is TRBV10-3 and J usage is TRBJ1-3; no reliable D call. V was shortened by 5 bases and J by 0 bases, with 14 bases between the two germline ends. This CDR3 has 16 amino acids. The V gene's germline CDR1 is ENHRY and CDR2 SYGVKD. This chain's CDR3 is CAISKYDGPSGNTIYF. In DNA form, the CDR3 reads TGTGCCATCAGTAAATACGACGGACCCTCTGGAAACACCATATATTTT.

The CDR3 region is CASSQDHPREHGYTF. The CDR3 nucleotides read TGTGCCAGCAGCCAAGATCATCCCCGGGAGCATGGCTACACCTTC. The gene calls are TRBV4-2 and TRBJ1-2; no definite D call. CDR3 length equals 15 residues. Trimming removed 0 bases at V and 6 bases at J, with 14 bases between. The germline V gene encodes CDR1 LGHNA and CDR2 YNFKEQ.

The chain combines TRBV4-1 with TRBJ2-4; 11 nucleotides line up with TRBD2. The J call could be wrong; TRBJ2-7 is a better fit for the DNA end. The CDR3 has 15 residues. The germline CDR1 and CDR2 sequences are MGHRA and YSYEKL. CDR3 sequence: CASSQASGGIYEQYF. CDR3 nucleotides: TGCGCCAGCAGCCAAGCTAGCGGGGGGATCTACGAGCAGTACTTC.

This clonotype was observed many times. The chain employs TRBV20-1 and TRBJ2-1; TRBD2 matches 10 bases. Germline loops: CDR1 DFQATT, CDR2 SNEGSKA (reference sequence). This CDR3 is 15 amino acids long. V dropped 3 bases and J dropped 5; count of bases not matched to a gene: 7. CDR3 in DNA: TGCAGTGCTAGTGGGCGACTAGCGGGTAACAATGAGCAGTTCTTC. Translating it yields CSASGRLAGNNEQFF.

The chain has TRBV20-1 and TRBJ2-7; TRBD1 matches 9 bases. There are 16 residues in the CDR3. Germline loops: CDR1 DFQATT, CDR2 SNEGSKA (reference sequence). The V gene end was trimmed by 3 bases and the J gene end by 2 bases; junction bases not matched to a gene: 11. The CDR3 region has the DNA TGCAGTGCTAGTGGGGCCGGGACAGGGTACCCCTACGAGCAGTACTTC. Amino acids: CSASGAGTGYPYEQYF.

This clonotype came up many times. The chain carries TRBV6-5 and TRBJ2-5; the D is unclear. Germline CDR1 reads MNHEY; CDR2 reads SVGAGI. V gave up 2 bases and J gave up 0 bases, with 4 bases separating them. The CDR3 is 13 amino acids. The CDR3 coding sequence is TGTGCCAGCAGTTACAGGGACCAAGAGACCCAGTACTTC. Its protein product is CASSYRDQETQYF.

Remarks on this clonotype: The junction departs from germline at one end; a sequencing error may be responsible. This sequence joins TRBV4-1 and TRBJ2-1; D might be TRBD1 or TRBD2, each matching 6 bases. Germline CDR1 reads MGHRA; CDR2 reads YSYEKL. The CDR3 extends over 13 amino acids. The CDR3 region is CASSQVGGNGQFF. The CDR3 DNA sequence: TGCGCCAGCAGCCAAGTAGGGGGGAATGGGCAGTTCTTC.

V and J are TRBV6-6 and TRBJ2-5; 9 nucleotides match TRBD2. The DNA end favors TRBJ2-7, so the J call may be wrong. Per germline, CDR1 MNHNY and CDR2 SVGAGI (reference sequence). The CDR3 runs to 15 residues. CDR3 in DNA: TGTGCCAGCAGTTATTCTGGTAGCGGGAGTTACGAGCAGTACTTC. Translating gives CASSYSGSGSYEQYF.

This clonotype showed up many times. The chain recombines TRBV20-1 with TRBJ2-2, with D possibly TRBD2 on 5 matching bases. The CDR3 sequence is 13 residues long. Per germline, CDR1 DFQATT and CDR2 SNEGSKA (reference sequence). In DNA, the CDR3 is TGCGGCGGACTCCTGGGGAACACCGGGGAGCTGTTTTTT. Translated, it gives CGGLLGNTGELFF.

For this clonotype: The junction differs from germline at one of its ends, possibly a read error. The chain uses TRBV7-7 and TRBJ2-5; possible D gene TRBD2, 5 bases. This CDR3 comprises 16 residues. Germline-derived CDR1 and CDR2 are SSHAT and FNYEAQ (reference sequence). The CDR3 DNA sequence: TGTGCTAGCAGCTTTTCTATTGTGGAGGCGGGAGAGACCCAGTACTTC. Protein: CASSFSIVEAGETQYF.

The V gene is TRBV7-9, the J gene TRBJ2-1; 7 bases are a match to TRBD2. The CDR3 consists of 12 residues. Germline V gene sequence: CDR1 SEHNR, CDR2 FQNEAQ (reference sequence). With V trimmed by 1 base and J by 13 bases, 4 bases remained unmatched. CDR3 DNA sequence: TGTGCCAGCAGCTTAGGCCGGGACTATCAGTTCTTC. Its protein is CASSLGRDYQFF. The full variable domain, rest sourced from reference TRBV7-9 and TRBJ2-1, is DTGVSQNPRHKITKRGQNVTFRCDPISEHNRLYWYRQTLGQGPEFLTYFQNEAQLEKSRLLSDRFSAERPKGSFSTLEIQRTEQGDSAMYLCASSLGRDYQFFGPGTRLTVL.

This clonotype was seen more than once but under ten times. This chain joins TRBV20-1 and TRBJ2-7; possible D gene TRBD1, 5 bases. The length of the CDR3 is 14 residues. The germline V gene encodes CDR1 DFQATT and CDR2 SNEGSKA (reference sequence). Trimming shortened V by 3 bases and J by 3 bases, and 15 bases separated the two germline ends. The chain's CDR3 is CSASTGFLYYEQYF. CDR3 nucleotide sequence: TGCAGTGCTAGTACAGGCTTCCTTTACTACGAGCAGTACTTC.

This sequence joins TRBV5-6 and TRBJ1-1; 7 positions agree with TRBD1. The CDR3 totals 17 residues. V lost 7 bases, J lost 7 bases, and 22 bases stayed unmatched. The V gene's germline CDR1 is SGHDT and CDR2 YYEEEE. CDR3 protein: CASCRALDPTGRGEAFF. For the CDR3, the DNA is TGTGCCAGCTGCCGGGCACTAGATCCGACAGGGCGCGGTGAAGCTTTCTTT.

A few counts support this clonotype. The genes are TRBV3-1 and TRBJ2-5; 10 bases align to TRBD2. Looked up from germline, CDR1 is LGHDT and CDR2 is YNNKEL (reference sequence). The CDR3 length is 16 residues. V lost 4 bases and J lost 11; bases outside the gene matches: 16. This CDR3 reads CASSRTSGATIWEQYF. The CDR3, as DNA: TGTGCCAGCAGCCGTACTAGCGGGGCCACAATTTGGGAGCAGTACTTC.

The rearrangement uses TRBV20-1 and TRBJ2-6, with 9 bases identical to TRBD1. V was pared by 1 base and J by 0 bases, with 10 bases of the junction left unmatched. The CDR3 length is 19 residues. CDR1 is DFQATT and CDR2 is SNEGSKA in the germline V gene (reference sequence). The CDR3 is CSARVAGTGYYSGANVLTF. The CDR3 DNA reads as TGCAGTGCTAGAGTAGCAGGGACAGGGTATTACTCTGGGGCCAACGTCCTGACTTTC.

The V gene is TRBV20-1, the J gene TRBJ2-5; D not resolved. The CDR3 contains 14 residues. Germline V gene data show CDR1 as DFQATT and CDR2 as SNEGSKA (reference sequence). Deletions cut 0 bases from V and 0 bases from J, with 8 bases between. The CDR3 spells CSARDRRYQETQYF. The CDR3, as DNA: TGCAGTGCTAGAGATCGCCGATACCAAGAGACCCAGTACTTC.

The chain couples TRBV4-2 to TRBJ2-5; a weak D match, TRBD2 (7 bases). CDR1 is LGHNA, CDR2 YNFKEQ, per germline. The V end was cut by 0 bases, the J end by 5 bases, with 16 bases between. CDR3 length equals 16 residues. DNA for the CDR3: TGTGCCAGCAGCCAAGATCCCACGGGGGGCTGGGAGACCCAGTACTTC. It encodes CASSQDPTGGWETQYF.

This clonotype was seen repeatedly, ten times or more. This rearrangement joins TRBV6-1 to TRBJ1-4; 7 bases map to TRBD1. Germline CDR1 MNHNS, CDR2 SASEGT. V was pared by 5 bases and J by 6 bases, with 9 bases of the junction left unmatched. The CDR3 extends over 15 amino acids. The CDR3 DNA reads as TGTGCCAGCAGTCGATCAGGGGGACAATATGAAAAACTGTTTTTT. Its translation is CASSRSGGQYEKLFF.

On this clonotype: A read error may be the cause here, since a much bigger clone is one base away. The CDR3 sequence: CASSFRVGQGDNEQFF. The CDR3 DNA is TGTGCCAGCAGTTTTCGCGTGGGACAGGGGGACAATGAGCAGTTCTTC. This chain links TRBV11-2 with TRBJ2-1, with 11 bases identical to TRBD1. The germline CDR1 and CDR2 sequences are SGHAT and FQNNGV. The CDR3 contains 16 residues. With 6 bases clipped from V and 5 bases from J, the junction kept 9 bases outside the gene matches.

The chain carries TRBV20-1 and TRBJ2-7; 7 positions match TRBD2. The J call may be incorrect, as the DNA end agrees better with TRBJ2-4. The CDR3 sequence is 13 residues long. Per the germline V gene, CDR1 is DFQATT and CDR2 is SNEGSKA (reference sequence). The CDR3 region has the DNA TGCAGTGCTCCCGGGACTAACCAAAACATTCAGTACTTC. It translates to CSAPGTNQNIQYF.

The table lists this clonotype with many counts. CDR3 bases: TGCAGTGCTAACCCGACAAGGAGCTCCTACGAGCAGTACTTC. Amino acid sequence: CSANPTRSSYEQYF. The chain is built from TRBV20-1 and TRBJ2-7; D unresolved. The CDR3 covers 14 residues. Trimming took 4 bases from V and 0 from J, leaving 13 bases between them. Germline V gives CDR1 DFQATT, CDR2 SNEGSKA (reference sequence).